The T cell receptor beta chain described here comes from a study of blood T cells in healthy people across ages. Trimming removed 5 bases from V and 4 bases from J; junction bases left unmatched: 18. Germline lookup yields CDR1 SGHTA and CDR2 FQGNSA. The CDR3 consists of 18 residues. A second PCR, run for roughly 7 to 12 cycles, used a sample-barcoded 5' primer plus a J-beta primer mix. TCRdb called the 5' RACE reads again in MiXCR, with one record for every CDR3 protein. The sample lists approximately 800,000 distinct CDR3 sequences; about 48% were seen once. The receptor was isolated from a man older than 75 in good health. The sequenced material came from blood. The V and J genes are TRBV7-2 and TRBJ2-7; 9 nucleotides line up with TRBD2. CDR3 nucleotides: TGTGCCAGCAGCGCAGACTTCTCATCTAGCGGGAAGGGTTACGAGCAGTACTTC. Encoded protein: CASSADFSSSGKGYEQYF.